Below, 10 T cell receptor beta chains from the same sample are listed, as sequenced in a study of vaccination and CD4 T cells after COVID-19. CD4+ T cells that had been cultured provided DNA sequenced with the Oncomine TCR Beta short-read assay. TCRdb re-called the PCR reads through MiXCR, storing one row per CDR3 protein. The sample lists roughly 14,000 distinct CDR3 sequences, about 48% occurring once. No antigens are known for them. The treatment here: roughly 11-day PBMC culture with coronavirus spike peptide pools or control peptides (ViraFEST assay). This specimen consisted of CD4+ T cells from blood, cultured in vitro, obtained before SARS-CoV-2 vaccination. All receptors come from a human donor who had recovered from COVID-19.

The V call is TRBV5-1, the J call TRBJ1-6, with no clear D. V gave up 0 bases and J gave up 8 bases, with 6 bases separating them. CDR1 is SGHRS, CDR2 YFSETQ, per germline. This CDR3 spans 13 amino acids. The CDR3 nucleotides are TGCGCCAGCAGCTTGGTTAGCGATTCACCCCTCCACTTT. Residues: CASSLVSDSPLHF.

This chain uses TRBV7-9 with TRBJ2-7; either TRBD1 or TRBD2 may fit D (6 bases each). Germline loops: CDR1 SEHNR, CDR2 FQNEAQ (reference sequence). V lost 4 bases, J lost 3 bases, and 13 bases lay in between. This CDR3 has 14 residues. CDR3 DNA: TGTGCCAGCAGCTCACAGGGAGGACACTACGAGCAGTACTTC. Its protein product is CASSSQGGHYEQYF.

The CDR3: CASSDKNRAEAFF. For the CDR3, the DNA is TGTGCCAGCAGCGACAAAAACAGGGCTGAAGCTTTCTTT. The chain joins TRBV7-2 to TRBJ1-1; a possible D gene is TRBD1 (6 bases). The CDR3 has 13 amino acids. CDR1 and CDR2 from the germline V gene are SGHTA and FQGNSA. Trimming cost V 5 bases and J 6 bases, with 13 bases left between them.

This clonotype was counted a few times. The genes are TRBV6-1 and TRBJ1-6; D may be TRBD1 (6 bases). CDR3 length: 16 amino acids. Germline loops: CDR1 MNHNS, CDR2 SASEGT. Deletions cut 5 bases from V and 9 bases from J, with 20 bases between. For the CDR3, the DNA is TGTGCCAGCAGTCCTGTAAGGGGGAAATTTGGTTCACCCCTCCACTTT. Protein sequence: CASSPVRGKFGSPLHF.

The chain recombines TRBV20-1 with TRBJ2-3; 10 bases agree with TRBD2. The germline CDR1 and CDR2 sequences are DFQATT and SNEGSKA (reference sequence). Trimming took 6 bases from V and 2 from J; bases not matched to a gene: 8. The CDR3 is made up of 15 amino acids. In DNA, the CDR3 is TGCAGTGCAACTCTAGCGGGAGTGCCCACAGATACGCAGTATTTT. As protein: CSATLAGVPTDTQYF.

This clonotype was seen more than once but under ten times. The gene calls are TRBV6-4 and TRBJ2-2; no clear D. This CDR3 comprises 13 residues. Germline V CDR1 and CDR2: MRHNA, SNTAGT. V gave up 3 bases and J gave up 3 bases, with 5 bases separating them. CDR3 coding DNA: TGTGCCAGCAGTGAGTCCGACACCGGGGAGCTGTTTTTT. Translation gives CASSESDTGELFF.

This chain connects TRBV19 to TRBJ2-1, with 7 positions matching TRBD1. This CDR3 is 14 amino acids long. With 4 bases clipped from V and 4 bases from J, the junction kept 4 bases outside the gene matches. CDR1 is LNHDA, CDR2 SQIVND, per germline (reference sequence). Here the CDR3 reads CASSRDREYNEQFF. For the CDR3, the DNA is TGTGCCAGTAGTAGAGACAGGGAGTACAATGAGCAGTTCTTC.

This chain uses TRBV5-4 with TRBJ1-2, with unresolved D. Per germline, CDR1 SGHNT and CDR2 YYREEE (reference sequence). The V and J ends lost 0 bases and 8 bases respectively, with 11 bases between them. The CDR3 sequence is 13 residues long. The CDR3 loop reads CASSLASTTGYTF. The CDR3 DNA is TGTGCCAGCAGCTTGGCGTCCACGACCGGCTACACCTTC.

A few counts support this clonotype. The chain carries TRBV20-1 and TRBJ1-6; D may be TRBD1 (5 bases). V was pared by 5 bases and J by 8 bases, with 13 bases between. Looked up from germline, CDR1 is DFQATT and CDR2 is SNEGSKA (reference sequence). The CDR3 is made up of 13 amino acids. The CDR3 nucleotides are TGCAGTGCTCGATTCGGGGCCCATTCACCCCTCCACTTT. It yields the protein CSARFGAHSPLHF.

DNA of the CDR3: TGCGCCAGCAGCCGAAGACCAGATAACTATGGCTACACCTTC. It specifies CASSRRPDNYGYTF. V is TRBV5-1 and J is TRBJ1-2; no clear D gene. The V gene's germline CDR1 is SGHRS and CDR2 YFSETQ. The CDR3 spans 14 residues. Trimming removed 4 bases at V and 1 base at J, with 11 bases between.